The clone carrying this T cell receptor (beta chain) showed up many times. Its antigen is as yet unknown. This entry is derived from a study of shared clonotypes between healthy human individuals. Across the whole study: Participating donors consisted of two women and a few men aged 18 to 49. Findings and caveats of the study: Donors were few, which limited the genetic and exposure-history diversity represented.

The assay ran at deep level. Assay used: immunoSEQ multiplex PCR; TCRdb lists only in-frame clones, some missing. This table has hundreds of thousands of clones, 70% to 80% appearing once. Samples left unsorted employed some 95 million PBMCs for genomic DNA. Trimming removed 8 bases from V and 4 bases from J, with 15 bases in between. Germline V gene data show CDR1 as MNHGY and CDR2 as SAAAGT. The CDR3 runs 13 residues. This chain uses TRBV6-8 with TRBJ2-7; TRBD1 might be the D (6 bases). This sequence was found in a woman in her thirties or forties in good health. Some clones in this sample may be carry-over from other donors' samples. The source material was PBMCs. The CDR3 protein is CASPKQGMYEQYF. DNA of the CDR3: TGTGCCAGCCCTAAACAGGGTATGTACGAGCAGTACTTC.